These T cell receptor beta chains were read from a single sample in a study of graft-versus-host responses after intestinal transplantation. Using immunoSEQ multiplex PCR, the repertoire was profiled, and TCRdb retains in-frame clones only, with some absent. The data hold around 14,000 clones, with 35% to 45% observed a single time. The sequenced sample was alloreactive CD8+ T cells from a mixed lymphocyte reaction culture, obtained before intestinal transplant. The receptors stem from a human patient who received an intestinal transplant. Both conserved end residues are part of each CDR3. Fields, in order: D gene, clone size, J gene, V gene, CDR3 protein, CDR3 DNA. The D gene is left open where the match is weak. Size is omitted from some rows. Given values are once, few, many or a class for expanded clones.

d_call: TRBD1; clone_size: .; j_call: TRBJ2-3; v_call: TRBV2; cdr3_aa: CASSRSGTAVLFSTDTQYF; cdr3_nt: TGTGCCAGCAGCCGTTCCGGGACAGCCGTCCTGTTTAGCACAGATACGCAGTATTTT
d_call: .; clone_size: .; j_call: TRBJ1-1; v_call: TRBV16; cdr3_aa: CASSQFLNTEAFF; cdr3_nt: TGTGCCAGCAGCCAATTTCTAAACACTGAAGCTTTCTTT
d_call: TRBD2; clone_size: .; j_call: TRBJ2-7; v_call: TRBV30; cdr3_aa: CAWSVFSGGEQYF; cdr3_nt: TGTGCCTGGAGTGTATTTTCGGGGGGCGAGCAGTACTTC
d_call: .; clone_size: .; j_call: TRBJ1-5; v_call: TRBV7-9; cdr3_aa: CASSLDEYQPQHF; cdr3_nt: TGTGCCAGCAGCTTAGATGAGTATCAGCCCCAGCATTTT
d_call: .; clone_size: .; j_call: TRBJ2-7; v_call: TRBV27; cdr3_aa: CASTKIIPPREGVSYEQYF; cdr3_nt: TGTGCCAGCACCAAAATAATCCCCCCCAGGGAGGGGGTTTCCTACGAGCAGTACTTC
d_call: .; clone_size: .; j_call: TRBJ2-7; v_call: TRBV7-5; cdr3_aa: CASSLGGDEQYF; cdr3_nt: TGTGCCAGCAGCTTAGGGGGGGACGAGCAGTACTTC
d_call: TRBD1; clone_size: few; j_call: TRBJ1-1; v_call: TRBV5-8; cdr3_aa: CASSLGTGKYTEAFF; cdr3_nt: TGTGCCAGCAGCTTGGGGACAGGTAAATACACTGAAGCTTTCTTT
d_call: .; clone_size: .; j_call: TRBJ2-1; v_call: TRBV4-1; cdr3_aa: CASSQELSSTNEQFF; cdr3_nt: TGCGCCAGCAGCCAAGAACTGTCAAGCACCAATGAGCAGTTCTTC
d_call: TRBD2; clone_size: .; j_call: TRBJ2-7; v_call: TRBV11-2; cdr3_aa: CASSFGLVPEQYF; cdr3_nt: TGTGCCAGCAGCTTCGGACTAGTCCCCGAGCAGTACTTC
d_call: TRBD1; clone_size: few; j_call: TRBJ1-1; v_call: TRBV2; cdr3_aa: CASTTGTNTEAFF; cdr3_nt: TGTGCCAGTACGACAGGGACGAACACTGAAGCTTTCTTT
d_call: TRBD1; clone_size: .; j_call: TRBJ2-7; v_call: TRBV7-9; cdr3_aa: CASSLLGGQTFYEQYF; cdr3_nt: TGTGCCAGCAGCTTGCTAGGGGGACAGACCTTCTACGAGCAGTACTTC
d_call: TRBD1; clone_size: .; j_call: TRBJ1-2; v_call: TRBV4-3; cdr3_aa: CASSLHLAQGAGGYTF; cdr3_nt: TGCGCCAGCAGCCTCCACCTAGCACAGGGGGCGGGTGGCTACACCTTC
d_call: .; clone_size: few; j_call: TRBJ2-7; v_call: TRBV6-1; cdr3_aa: CASSPRNPYEQYF; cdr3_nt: TGTGCCAGCAGTCCTAGAAACCCCTACGAGCAGTACTTC
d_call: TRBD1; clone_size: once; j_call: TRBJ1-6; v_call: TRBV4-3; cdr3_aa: CASSQGTGADSPLHF; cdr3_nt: TGCGCCAGCAGCCAAGGTACAGGGGCGGATTCACCCCTCCACTTT
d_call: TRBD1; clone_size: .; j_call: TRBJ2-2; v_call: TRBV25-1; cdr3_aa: CASSEFGQGLTGELFF; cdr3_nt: TGTGCCAGCAGTGAATTTGGACAGGGACTCACCGGGGAGCTGTTTTTT
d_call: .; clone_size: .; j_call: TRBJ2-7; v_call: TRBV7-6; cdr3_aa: CASSSIPGYEQYF; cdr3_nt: TGTGCCAGCAGCTCAATCCCCGGGTACGAGCAGTACTTC
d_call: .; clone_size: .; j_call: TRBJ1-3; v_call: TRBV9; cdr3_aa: CAGQNTIYF; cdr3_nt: TGTGCCGGACAAAACACCATATATTTT
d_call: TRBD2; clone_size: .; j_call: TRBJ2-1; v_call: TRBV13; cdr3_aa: CASSFGTSGRAREQFF; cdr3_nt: TGTGCCAGCAGCTTCGGGACTAGCGGGAGGGCAAGGGAGCAGTTCTTC
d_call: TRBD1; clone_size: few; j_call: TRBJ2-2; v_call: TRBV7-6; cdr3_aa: CASSVHAQGAGGELFF; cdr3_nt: TGTGCCAGCTCAGTCCACGCACAGGGGGCTGGCGGGGAGCTGTTTTTT
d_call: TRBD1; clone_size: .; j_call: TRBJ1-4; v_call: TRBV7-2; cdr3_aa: CASSLTGGWEKLFF; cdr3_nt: TGTGCCAGCAGCTTAACAGGGGGGTGGGAAAAACTGTTTTTT
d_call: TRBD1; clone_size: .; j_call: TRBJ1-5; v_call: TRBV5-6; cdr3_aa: CASSPSGQGDQPQHF; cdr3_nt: TGTGCCAGCAGCCCCTCGGGACAGGGCGATCAGCCCCAGCATTTT
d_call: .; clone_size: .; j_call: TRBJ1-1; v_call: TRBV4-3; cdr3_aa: CASSLTDSNTEAFF; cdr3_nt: TGCGCCAGCAGCCTGACAGATTCGAACACTGAAGCTTTCTTT
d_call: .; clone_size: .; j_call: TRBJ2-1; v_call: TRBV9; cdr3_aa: CASSVDKGLLSYNEQFF; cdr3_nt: TGTGCCAGCAGCGTAGACAAGGGGCTATTGTCCTACAATGAGCAGTTCTTC
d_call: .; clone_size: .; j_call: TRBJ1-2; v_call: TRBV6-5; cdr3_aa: CASISDGGAYYGYTF; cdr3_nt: TGTGCCAGCATCTCAGATGGGGGCGCGTACTATGGCTACACCTTC